This TCR beta chain appears in the sequencing data of a study of blood T cell repertoires in COVID-19. As for the study in general: Spain, Italy and the United States supplied samples that represented acute and convalescent COVID-19. Nucleic acid was either cDNA or gDNA, and it came from T cells, B-cell-depleted T cells, or PBMCs.

In the study's own analysis: Reference gene primer amplification in the assay estimated nucleated cell counts. Here immunoSEQ multiplex PCR was the method, and the copy in TCRdb shows in-frame clones only, minus some. For V, J and clone size, that table is used; D and trimming come from the DNA. The table includes 110,000 to 150,000 clones, around 79% detected once. Germline CDR1 and CDR2: SEHNR and FQNEAQ (reference sequence). The CDR3 is 13 residues long. Trimming cost V 1 base and J 8 bases, with 9 bases left between them. The V and J genes are TRBV7-9 and TRBJ2-1; D might be TRBD1 (5 bases). Source material: peripheral blood. This receptor was taken from a man aged 50 or older with active or convalescent COVID-19. The CDR3 reads CASSLVRVDEQFF. DNA for the CDR3: TGTGCCAGCAGCTTAGTCAGGGTCGATGAGCAGTTCTTC.